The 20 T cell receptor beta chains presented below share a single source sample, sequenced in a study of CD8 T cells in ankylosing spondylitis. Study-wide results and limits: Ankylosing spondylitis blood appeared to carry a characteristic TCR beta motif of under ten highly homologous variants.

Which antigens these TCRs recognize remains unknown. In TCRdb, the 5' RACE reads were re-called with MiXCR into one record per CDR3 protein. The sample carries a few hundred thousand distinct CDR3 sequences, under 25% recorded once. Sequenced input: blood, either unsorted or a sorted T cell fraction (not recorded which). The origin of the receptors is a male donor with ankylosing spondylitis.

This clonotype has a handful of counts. For the CDR3, the DNA is TGTGCCAGCCAAGTGGGAGGGAAAAACATTCAGTACTTC. Translation: CASQVGGKNIQYF. The chain links TRBV2 to TRBJ2-4, with 7 bases lining up with TRBD2. The V segment lost 8 bases and the J segment 4 bases; nucleotides outside the gene matches: 5. Looked up from germline, CDR1 is SNHLY and CDR2 is FYNNEI. CDR3 length: 13 amino acids.

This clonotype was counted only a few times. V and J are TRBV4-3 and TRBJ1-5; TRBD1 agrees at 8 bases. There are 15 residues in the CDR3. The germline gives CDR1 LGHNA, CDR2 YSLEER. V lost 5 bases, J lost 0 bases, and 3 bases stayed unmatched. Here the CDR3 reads CASSRDRGSNQPQHF. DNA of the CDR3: TGCGCCAGCAGCAGAGACAGGGGTAGCAATCAGCCCCAGCATTTT.

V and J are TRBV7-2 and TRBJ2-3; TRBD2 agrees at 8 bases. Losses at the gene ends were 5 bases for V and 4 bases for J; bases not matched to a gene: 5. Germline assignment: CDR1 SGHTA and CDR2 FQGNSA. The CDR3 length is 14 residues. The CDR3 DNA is TGTGCCAGCAGCGAAGGGCGGGAGGCAGATACGCAGTATTTT. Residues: CASSEGREADTQYF.

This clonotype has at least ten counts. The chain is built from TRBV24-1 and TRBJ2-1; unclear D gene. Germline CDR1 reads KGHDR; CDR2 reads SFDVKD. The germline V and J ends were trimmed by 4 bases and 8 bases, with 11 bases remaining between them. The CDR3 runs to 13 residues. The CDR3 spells CATSESYAHEQFF. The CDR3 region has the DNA TGTGCCACCAGTGAATCTTACGCCCATGAGCAGTTCTTC.

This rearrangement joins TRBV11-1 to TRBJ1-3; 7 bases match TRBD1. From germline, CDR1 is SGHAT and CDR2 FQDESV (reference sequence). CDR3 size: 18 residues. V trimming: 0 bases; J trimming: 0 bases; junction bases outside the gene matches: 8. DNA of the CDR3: TGTGCCAGCAGCTTAGCCACAGGGGACCTAATCTCTGGAAACACCATATATTTT. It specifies CASSLATGDLISGNTIYF.

The CDR3 spells CASSLLAAYNEQFF. CDR3 bases: TGTGCCAGCAGTTTACTAGCGGCCTACAATGAGCAGTTCTTC. The rearrangement uses TRBV12-3 or TRBV12-4 and TRBJ2-1; 7 nucleotides align to TRBD2. The CDR3 loop spans 14 amino acids. The V gene end was trimmed by 2 bases and the J gene end by 2 bases; junction bases not matched to a gene: 0.

The CDR3 reads CAISDLGAPLDTQYF. CDR3 bases: TGTGCCATCAGTGACCTTGGGGCCCCGTTGGATACGCAGTATTTT. The rearrangement links TRBV10-3 to TRBJ2-3, with a possible D match to TRBD1 (5 bases). Germline CDR1 ENHRY, CDR2 SYGVKD. The CDR3 sequence is 15 residues long. Deletions cut 3 bases from V and 6 bases from J, with 16 bases between.

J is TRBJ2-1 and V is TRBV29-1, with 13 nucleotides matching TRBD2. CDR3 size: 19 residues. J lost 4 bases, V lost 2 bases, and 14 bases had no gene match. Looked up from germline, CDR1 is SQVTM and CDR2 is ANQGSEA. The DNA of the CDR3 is TGCAGCGTTGAACTGCTCCCGGGACTAGCGGGAAACCTTTACAATGAGCAGTTCTTC. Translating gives CSVELLPGLAGNLYNEQFF.

CDR3 residues: CASSQEQTTGETQYF. The CDR3 DNA is TGCGCCAGCAGCCAAGAACAAACTACGGGCGAGACCCAGTACTTC. This chain uses TRBV4-1 with TRBJ2-5; D not certain. This CDR3 has 15 amino acids. V lost 0 bases and J 5 bases, leaving 13 bases between the germline ends. From germline, CDR1 is MGHRA and CDR2 YSYEKL.

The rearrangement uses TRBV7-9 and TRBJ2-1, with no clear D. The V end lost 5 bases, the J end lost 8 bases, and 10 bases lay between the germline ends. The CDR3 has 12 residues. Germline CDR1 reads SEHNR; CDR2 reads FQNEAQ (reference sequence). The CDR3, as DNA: TGTGCCAGCAGCCCTCCCGGCCATGAGCAGTTCTTC. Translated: CASSPPGHEQFF.

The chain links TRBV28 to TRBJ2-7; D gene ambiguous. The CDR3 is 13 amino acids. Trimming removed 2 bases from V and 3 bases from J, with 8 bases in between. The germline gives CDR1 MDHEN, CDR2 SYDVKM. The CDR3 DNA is TGTGCCAGCAGTTTAGGACGGTTCTACGAGCAGTACTTC. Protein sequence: CASSLGRFYEQYF.

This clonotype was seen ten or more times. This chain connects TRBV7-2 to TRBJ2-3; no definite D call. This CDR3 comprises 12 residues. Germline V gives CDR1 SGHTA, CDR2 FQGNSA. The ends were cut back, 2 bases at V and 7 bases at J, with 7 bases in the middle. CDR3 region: CASSLSEYTQYF. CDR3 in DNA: TGTGCCAGCAGCTTATCCGAATATACGCAGTATTTT.

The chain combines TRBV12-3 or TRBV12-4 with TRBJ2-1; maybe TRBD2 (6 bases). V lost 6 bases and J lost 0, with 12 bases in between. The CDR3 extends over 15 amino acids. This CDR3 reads CASRRRGSSYNEQFF. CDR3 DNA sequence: TGTGCCAGCAGAAGACGGGGGAGCTCCTACAATGAGCAGTTCTTC.

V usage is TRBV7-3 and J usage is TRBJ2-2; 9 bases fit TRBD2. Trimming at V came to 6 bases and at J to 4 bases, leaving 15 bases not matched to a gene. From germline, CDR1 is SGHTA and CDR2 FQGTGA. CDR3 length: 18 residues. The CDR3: CASSDAGGASGATGELFF. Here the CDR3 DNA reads TGTGCCAGCAGTGACGCTGGGGGGGCTAGCGGGGCCACCGGGGAGCTGTTTTTT.

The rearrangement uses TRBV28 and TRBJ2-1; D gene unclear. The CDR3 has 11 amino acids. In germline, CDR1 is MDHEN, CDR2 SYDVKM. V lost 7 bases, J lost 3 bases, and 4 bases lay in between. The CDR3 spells CASTIYNEQFF. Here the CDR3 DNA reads TGTGCCAGCACTATCTACAATGAGCAGTTCTTC. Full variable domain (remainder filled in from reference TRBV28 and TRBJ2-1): DVKVTQSSRYLVKRTGEKVFLECVQDMDHENMFWYRQDPGLGLRLIYFSYDVKMKEKGDIPEGYSVSREKKERFSLILESASTNQTSMYLCASTIYNEQFFGPGTRLTVL.

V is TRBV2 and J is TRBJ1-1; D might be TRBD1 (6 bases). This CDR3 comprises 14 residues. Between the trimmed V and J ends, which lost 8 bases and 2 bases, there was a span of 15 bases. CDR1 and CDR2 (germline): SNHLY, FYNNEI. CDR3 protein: CASRAGTFNTEAFF. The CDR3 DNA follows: TGTGCCAGCCGCGCCGGGACATTTAACACTGAAGCTTTCTTT.

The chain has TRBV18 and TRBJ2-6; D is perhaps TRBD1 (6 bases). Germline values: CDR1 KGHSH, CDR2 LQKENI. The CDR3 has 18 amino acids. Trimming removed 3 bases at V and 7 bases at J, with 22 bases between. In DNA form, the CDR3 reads TGTGCCAGCTCACCCCTCCCCCCGCAGGGGAGCGCAGCCAACGTCCTGACTTTC. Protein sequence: CASSPLPPQGSAANVLTF.

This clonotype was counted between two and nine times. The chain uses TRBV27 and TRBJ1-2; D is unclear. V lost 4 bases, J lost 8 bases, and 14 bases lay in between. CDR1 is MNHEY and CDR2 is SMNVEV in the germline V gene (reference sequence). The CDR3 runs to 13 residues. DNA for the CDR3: TGTGCCAGCAGTTGGACGCCTACTAAGGGCTACACCTTC. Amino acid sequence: CASSWTPTKGYTF.

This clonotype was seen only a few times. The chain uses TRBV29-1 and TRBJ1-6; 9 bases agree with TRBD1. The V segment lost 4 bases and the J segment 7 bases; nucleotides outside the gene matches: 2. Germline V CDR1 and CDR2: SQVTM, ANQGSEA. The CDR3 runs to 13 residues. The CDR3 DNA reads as TGCAGCGTTGGGGACAGGGCGAATTCACCCCTCCACTTT. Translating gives CSVGDRANSPLHF.

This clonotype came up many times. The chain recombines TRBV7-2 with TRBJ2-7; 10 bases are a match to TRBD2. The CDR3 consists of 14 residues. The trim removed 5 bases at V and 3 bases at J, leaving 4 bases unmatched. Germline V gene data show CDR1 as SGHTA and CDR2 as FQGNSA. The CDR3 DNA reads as TGTGCCAGCAGCACGACTAGCGGGCTCTACGAGCAGTACTTC. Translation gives CASSTTSGLYEQYF. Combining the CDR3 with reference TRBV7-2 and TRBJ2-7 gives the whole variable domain GAGVSQSPSNKVTEKGKDVELRCDPISGHTALYWYRQSLGQGLEFLIYFQGNSAPDKSGLPSDRFSAERTGGSVSTLTIQRTQQEDSAVYLCASSTTSGLYEQYFGPGTRLTVT.